This TCR beta chain is from a study of shared clonotypes between healthy human individuals. TCRdb's copy holds only in-frame clones and misses some; the assay was immunoSEQ multiplex PCR. The sample has about 530,000 clones, 90% to 97% seen once. This clone was seen more than once but under ten times. In the same sample, other DNA sequences code for this CDR3. The V gene's germline CDR1 is SGHRS and CDR2 YFSETQ. The CDR3 extends over 14 amino acids. With 0 bases clipped from V and 2 bases from J, the junction kept 2 bases outside the gene matches. The specimen was naive CD4+ T cells sorted from blood. Subset of the sample: CD45RA+ positively selected. The receptor comes from a woman aged 25 to 39 in good health. The rearrangement uses TRBV5-1 and TRBJ2-7; 7 bases match TRBD1. The CDR3 spells CASSLAGQPYEQYF. DNA of the CDR3: TGCGCCAGCAGCTTGGCGGGACAGCCCTACGAGCAGTACTTC.